These 26 T cell receptor beta chains share one sample of origin, sequenced in a study of vaccination effects on CD4 cells after COVID-19. Sequencing was preceded by expansion of antigen-specific CD4+ T cells with viral peptide pools in the ViraFEST assay. Culturing for approximately 10 days preceded CD4+ T cell isolation. Nucleocapsid antibody tests were negative, and the vaccine recipients had no prior SARS-CoV-2 infection. Sequencing was performed with immunoSEQ multiplex PCR; in TCRdb, only in-frame clones are kept and a portion is missing. The table records about 24,000 clones, over 70% of them present only once. For these receptors, no antigen is known. The sample consisted of CD4+ T cells from PBMCs cultured with HCoV-NL63 spike peptides, taken before COVID-19 vaccination. The receptors stem from a human donor who received a COVID-19 vaccine.

This chain joins TRBV3-1 (or the pseudogene TRBV3-2) and TRBJ2-2; 7 bases agree with TRBD1. This CDR3 has 13 residues. Germline lookup yields CDR1 LGHDT and CDR2 YNNKEL (reference sequence). The trim removed 7 bases at V and 6 bases at J, leaving 5 bases unmatched. The DNA for the CDR3 is TGTGCCAGCACCAAGACAGGGCCCGGGGAGCTGTTTTTT. Its translation: CASTKTGPGELFF.

The CDR3 sequence: CSVSPGLLYQETQYF. The CDR3 DNA sequence: TGCAGCGTGTCCCCTGGACTGCTGTACCAAGAGACCCAGTACTTC. This chain links TRBV29-1 with TRBJ2-5; the D gene is possibly TRBD2 (5 bases). The V and J ends lost 6 bases and 0 bases respectively, with 17 bases between them. This CDR3 contains 15 residues. Germline loops: CDR1 SQVTM, CDR2 ANQGSEA.

The count of this clone is one. The chain uses TRBV12-1 and TRBJ1-1. TRBV12-1 is listed as a pseudogene. The CDR3 totals 14 residues. This CDR3 is CASSFVPVNTEAFF. CDR3 DNA: TGTGCCAGCAGCTTTGTCCCGGTGAACACTGAAGCTTTCTTT.

The V call is TRBV5-1, the J call TRBJ2-1, with D tentatively TRBD1 or TRBD2 (5 bases each). Germline loops: CDR1 SGHRS, CDR2 YFSETQ. With 3 bases removed from V and 4 bases from J, the gap between germline ends came to 14 bases. The CDR3 sequence is 15 residues long. The CDR3 reads CASSSRGDFYNEQFF. Written as DNA, the CDR3 is TGCGCCAGCAGCTCGAGGGGTGACTTTTACAATGAGCAGTTCTTC.

Here the CDR3 reads CAWSITGARRNQPQHF. The CDR3 DNA reads TGTGCCTGGAGTATCACAGGGGCCCGTCGCAATCAGCCCCAGCATTTT. The genes are TRBV30 and TRBJ1-5, with 7 bases matching TRBD1. This CDR3 comprises 16 residues. The germline gives CDR1 GTSNPN, CDR2 SVGIG (reference sequence). V was pared by 2 bases and J by 2 bases, with 9 bases of the junction left unmatched.

The V and J genes are TRBV19 and TRBJ2-1; 13 bases match TRBD2. The CDR3 consists of 12 residues. With 8 bases clipped from V and 13 bases from J, the junction kept 5 bases outside the gene matches. The V gene's germline CDR1 is LNHDA and CDR2 SQIVND (reference sequence). Here the CDR3 reads CASGGTSGVQFF. The CDR3 DNA is TGTGCCAGTGGGGGGACTAGCGGGGTTCAGTTCTTC.

The V gene is TRBV4-1, the J gene TRBJ2-5, with D perhaps matching TRBD1 or TRBD2 (5 bases each). CDR3 length equals 12 residues. Trimming stripped 5 bases from V and 4 bases from J, with 8 bases between. The germline V gene has CDR1 MGHRA and CDR2 YSYEKL. CDR3 sequence: CASSGTGETQYF. DNA for the CDR3: TGCGCCAGCAGCGGGACCGGAGAGACCCAGTACTTC.

The chain uses TRBV19 and TRBJ1-1, with TRBD1 matching over 9 bases. Per germline, CDR1 LNHDA and CDR2 SQIVND (reference sequence). With V trimmed by 0 bases and J by 1 base, 3 bases remained unmatched. The CDR3 runs 16 residues. The CDR3 loop reads CASSIDLDRGNTEAFF. CDR3 bases: TGTGCCAGTAGTATAGACCTGGACAGGGGGAACACTGAAGCTTTCTTT.

J is TRBJ2-7 and V is TRBV7-6; 11 nucleotides line up with TRBD2. The CDR3 is 15 amino acids. The germline V gene encodes CDR1 SGHVS and CDR2 FNYEAQ. V dropped 4 bases and J dropped 4; count of bases not matched to a gene: 6. CDR3 region: CASSSKRLAGYEQYF. DNA of the CDR3: TGTGCCAGCAGCTCCAAGAGACTAGCGGGGTACGAGCAGTACTTC.

The chain has TRBV7-8 and TRBJ1-4; the match to TRBD1 covers 7 bases. Per germline, CDR1 SGHVS and CDR2 FQNEAQ. The CDR3 contains 15 residues. V shed 5 bases, J shed 4 bases, and the junction held 7 bases outside the gene matches. The CDR3 DNA follows: TGTGCCAGCAGCGGCCGACAGGGCATTAATGAAAAACTGTTTTTT. Protein product: CASSGRQGINEKLFF.

The rearrangement joins TRBV19 to TRBJ2-3, with D maybe TRBD1 (6 bases). The CDR3 totals 13 residues. V lost 5 bases to trimming and J lost 14 bases, with 20 bases between them. CDR1 and CDR2 (germline): LNHDA, SQIVND (reference sequence). The CDR3 bases are TGTGCCAGTAGTCCCGACCTACAGGGTACTCGGTATTTT. This codes for CASSPDLQGTRYF.

This chain connects TRBV6-2 or TRBV6-3 to TRBJ2-7, with D tentatively TRBD1 or TRBD2 (5 bases each). The CDR3 totals 20 residues. Germline V gives CDR1 MNHEY, CDR2 SVGEGT. The V and J ends lost 5 bases and 1 base respectively, with 30 bases between them. CDR3 DNA: TGTGCCAGCAGTCTGAAGAACAAAACATCAAGGGACCGCACGTCCTACGAGCAGTACTTC. Translated, it gives CASSLKNKTSRDRTSYEQYF.

CDR3 residues: CASSEMGGGGLYGYTF. The CDR3 DNA reads TGTGCCAGCAGTGAAATGGGGGGAGGGGGCTTGTATGGCTACACCTTC. The chain uses TRBV2 and TRBJ1-2, with 7 bases fitting TRBD1. V dropped 2 bases and J dropped 5; count of bases not matched to a gene: 11. The germline CDR1 and CDR2 sequences are SNHLY and FYNNEI. The CDR3 loop spans 16 amino acids.

The chain has TRBV2 and TRBJ2-5; D ambiguous. V lost 6 bases and J 2 bases, leaving 19 bases between the germline ends. The CDR3 extends over 16 amino acids. Looked up from germline, CDR1 is SNHLY and CDR2 is FYNNEI. CDR3 sequence (DNA): TGTGCCAGCAGCCCCCAATACTCAGGAGTGCAAGAGACCCAGTACTTC. Its translation: CASSPQYSGVQETQYF.

The V gene is TRBV12-3 or TRBV12-4, the J gene TRBJ1-2; D is ambiguous. This CDR3 region has 12 residues. The V end was cut by 8 bases, the J end by 4 bases, with 11 bases between. The CDR3 DNA is TGTGCCAGCCCTGGGGAGGGCTATGGCTACACCTTC. This codes for CASPGEGYGYTF.

V gene TRBV4-1 combines with J gene TRBJ2-1; D is unclear. The CDR3 covers 14 residues. Germline CDR1 and CDR2: MGHRA and YSYEKL. Trimming left V 0 bases short and J 6 bases short, with 9 bases between. The CDR3 region is CASSQDGLLNEQFF. The DNA of the CDR3 is TGCGCCAGCAGCCAAGATGGGCTTCTCAATGAGCAGTTCTTC.

This chain links TRBV6-6 with TRBJ2-5; 11 bases are shared with TRBD2. Germline V gene lookup returns CDR1 MNHNY and CDR2 SVGAGI (reference sequence). CDR3 size: 16 residues. The V segment lost 7 bases and the J segment 0 bases; nucleotides outside the gene matches: 7. Written as DNA, the CDR3 is TGTGCCAGCACCACTAGCGGGGGAAGGTACCAAGAGACCCAGTACTTC. This codes for CASTTSGGRYQETQYF.

In its sample, this clone was seen once. This chain uses TRBV5-5 with TRBJ2-1; TRBD1 agrees at 8 bases. The length of the CDR3 is 17 residues. Germline CDR1 reads SGHKS; CDR2 reads YYEKEE (reference sequence). After removal of 1 base from V and 8 bases from J, the junction contained 14 bases not matched to a gene. Here the CDR3 reads CASSLQFGQGLLDEQFF. CDR3 coding DNA: TGTGCCAGCAGCTTGCAATTTGGACAGGGTCTACTGGATGAGCAGTTCTTC.

The V and J genes are TRBV6-1 and TRBJ2-1, with unresolved D. Germline V gene sequence: CDR1 MNHNS, CDR2 SASEGT. The V gene lost 5 bases and the J gene lost 6 bases, with 5 bases spanning the gap. The CDR3 has 11 amino acids. CDR3 loop: CASSSLNEQFF. CDR3 coding DNA: TGTGCCAGCAGTTCGCTCAATGAGCAGTTCTTC.

The CDR3 here is CASSQETQYF. The CDR3 nucleotides read TGTGCCAGCAGCCAGGAGACCCAGTACTTC. The gene calls are TRBV3-1 (or the pseudogene TRBV3-2) and TRBJ2-5; unclear D gene. With 3 bases removed from V and 5 bases from J, the gap between germline ends came to 1 base. CDR3 length: 10 amino acids. Per the germline V gene, CDR1 is LGHDT and CDR2 is YNNKEL (reference sequence).

The chain is built from TRBV5-6 and TRBJ1-1; D is possibly TRBD1 (5 bases). The length of the CDR3 is 16 residues. Trimming shortened V by 0 bases and J by 1 base, and 13 bases separated the two germline ends. Germline assignment: CDR1 SGHDT and CDR2 YYEEEE. This chain's CDR3 is CASSLAGAQANTEAFF. CDR3 coding DNA: TGTGCCAGCAGCTTGGCCGGAGCACAGGCGAACACTGAAGCTTTCTTT.

This sequence joins TRBV30 and TRBJ2-7, with 7 bases fitting TRBD1. Germline CDR1 is GTSNPN and CDR2 is SVGIG (reference sequence). CDR3 length: 12 residues. The V segment lost 0 bases and the J segment 4 bases; nucleotides outside the gene matches: 0. The CDR3 region is CAWSVQGYEQYF. In DNA form, the CDR3 reads TGTGCCTGGAGTGTACAGGGGTACGAGCAGTACTTC.

The CDR3 nucleotides are TGTGCCAGCAGTTACTCACTAGCGGGAGACCCATCCTACGAGCAGTACTTC. This gives the protein CASSYSLAGDPSYEQYF. The chain recombines TRBV6-7 with TRBJ2-7; TRBD2 matches 11 bases. TRBV6-7 is reported as an ORF; its role is uncertain. CDR3 length equals 17 residues. Trimming at V came to 0 bases and at J to 1 base, leaving 5 bases not matched to a gene.

This clone has a handful of counts. This chain connects TRBV9 to TRBJ2-3; D uncertain. Trimming took 0 bases from V and 3 from J, leaving 5 bases between them. The CDR3 contains 13 residues. Germline V gives CDR1 SGDLS, CDR2 YYNGEE. This CDR3 reads CASSVGRTDTQYF. The CDR3, as DNA: TGTGCCAGCAGCGTAGGTCGGACAGATACGCAGTATTTT.

The genes are TRBV5-1 and TRBJ2-7; tentatively, D is TRBD2 (6 bases). The CDR3 is 14 residues long. Germline loops: CDR1 SGHRS, CDR2 YFSETQ. Trimming took off 0 bases at V and 5 bases at J, with 12 bases between the two ends. CDR3 in amino acids: CASSLGGGNNEQYF. The CDR3 region has the DNA TGCGCCAGCAGCTTGGGGGGCGGGAACAACGAGCAGTACTTC.

This chain uses TRBV27 with TRBJ1-4; TRBD1 is a possible D gene (6 bases). This CDR3 region has 14 residues. Trimming took off 2 bases at V and 6 bases at J, with 10 bases between the two ends. Germline-derived CDR1 and CDR2 are MNHEY and SMNVEV (reference sequence). For the CDR3, the DNA is TGTGCCAGCAGTTTAACACAGGGCTATGAAAAACTGTTTTTT. Protein product: CASSLTQGYEKLFF.